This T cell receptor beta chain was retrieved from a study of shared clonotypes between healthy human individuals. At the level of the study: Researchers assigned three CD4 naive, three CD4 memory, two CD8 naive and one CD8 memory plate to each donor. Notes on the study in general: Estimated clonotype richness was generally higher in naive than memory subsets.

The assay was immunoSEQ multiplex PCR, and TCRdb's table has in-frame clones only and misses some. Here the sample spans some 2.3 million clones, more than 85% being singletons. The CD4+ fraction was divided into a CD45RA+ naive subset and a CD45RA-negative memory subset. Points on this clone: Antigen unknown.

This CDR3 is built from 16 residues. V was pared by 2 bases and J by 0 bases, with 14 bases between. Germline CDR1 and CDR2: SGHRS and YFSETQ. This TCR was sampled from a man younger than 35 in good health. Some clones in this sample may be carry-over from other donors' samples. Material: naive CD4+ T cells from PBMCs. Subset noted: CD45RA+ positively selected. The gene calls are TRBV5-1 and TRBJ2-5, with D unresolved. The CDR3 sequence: CASSFTGQPNQETQYF. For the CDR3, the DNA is TGCGCCAGCAGCTTCACTGGGCAACCTAACCAAGAGACCCAGTACTTC.